This is a list of T cell receptor beta chains from one sample in a study of cytomegalovirus exposure and HLA in healthy donors. Repertoires were generated with immunoSEQ multiplex PCR, while TCRdb's copy carries only in-frame clones and drops some. Altogether roughly 240,000 clones are present, 82% being singletons, with the ten largest covering approximately 5.3%. What was sequenced was PBMCs. These receptor sequences come from a woman between 35 and 50 years old in good health and CMV-seropositive. Each CDR3 is given with its conserved first and last residue. A D gene is named only where the DNA matches it firmly. Size is omitted from some rows. Given values are once, few, many or a class for expanded clones.

CDR3nt	CDR3aa	d_gene	v_gene	j_gene	abundance
TGTGCCTGGATCCCGGCCCCCCTAGCGGGAGGATTAGGCCAGTTCTTC	CAWIPAPLAGGLGQFF	TRBD2	TRBV30	TRBJ2-1	.
TGTTCCAGCAGCTCGACAGGGGGCCCCACCGGGGAGCTGTTTTTT	CSSSSTGGPTGELFF	TRBD1	TRBV7-9	TRBJ2-2	.
TGTGCCAGTAGTATGGGCAGGGGGGTACTGGGGGCCAACGTCCTGACTTTC	CASSMGRGVLGANVLTF	.	TRBV19	TRBJ2-6	.
TGTGCCAGCAGCGTAGACTCGAATGAGCAGTTCTTC	CASSVDSNEQFF	.	TRBV9	TRBJ2-1	.
TGTGCCAGTAGTACCCAACGCGGGAACACTGAAGCTTTCTTT	CASSTQRGNTEAFF	.	TRBV19	TRBJ1-1	.
TGTGCCAGCAGCGCCAGGGGGTACAACAATCAGCCCCAGCATTTT	CASSARGYNNQPQHF	TRBD1	TRBV5-5	TRBJ1-5	.
TGCAGCGTCTCTGGACAGGCAAACTACTACGAGCAGTACTTC	CSVSGQANYYEQYF	TRBD1	TRBV29-1	TRBJ2-7	.
TGTGCCAGCAGCGCGCGAGCGGGGGAACTGGAGACCCAGTACTTC	CASSARAGELETQYF	TRBD2	TRBV9	TRBJ2-5	.
TGTGCCAGCAGTAGGCAAGCGGGGGGAGGCACCGGGGAGCTGTTTTTT	CASSRQAGGGTGELFF	TRBD2	TRBV6-6	TRBJ2-2	.
TGTGCCAGCACCTCCGGGATGGGGAGAAACCAGTACTTC	CASTSGMGRNQYF	.	TRBV11-2	TRBJ2-5	.
TGTGCCAGTAGTATCCCCGGGAGGGCCGACGAGCAGTTCTTC	CASSIPGRADEQFF	TRBD2	TRBV19	TRBJ2-1	.
TGTGCCAGCAGCTTGTCCGACAGGAACTATTCACCCCTCCACTTT	CASSLSDRNYSPLHF	.	TRBV5-6	TRBJ1-6	.
TGTGCCAGCAGCCTGGGACTAGCGGGGGGGCTCGATGAGCAGTTCTTC	CASSLGLAGGLDEQFF	TRBD2	TRBV7-6	TRBJ2-1	.
TGCGCCAGCAGTAAAAGGGACAGGGGGCTGGCTGGAAACACCATATATTTT	CASSKRDRGLAGNTIYF	TRBD1	TRBV23-1	TRBJ1-3	.
TGTGCCAGCAGCGGACAAACAGGGTATGGAAACGCCATATATTTT	CASSGQTGYGNAIYF	.	TRBV9	TRBJ1-3	few
TGCGCCAGCAGCCAAGACCGGAGCACAGATACGCAGTATTTT	CASSQDRSTDTQYF	.	TRBV4-3	TRBJ2-3	.
TGTGCCAGCAGTTACGGTGCCGAGCACAATGAGCAGTTCTTC	CASSYGAEHNEQFF	.	TRBV6-6	TRBJ2-1	.
TGTGCCAGCAGCTTGGAGACCGGGGAGCAGTACTTC	CASSLETGEQYF	.	TRBV5-4	TRBJ2-7	.